This T cell receptor beta chain was documented in a study of T cells after yellow fever vaccination (dated by TCRdb to the late 2010s). Notes on the research overall: Libraries from fractions with low cell numbers were prepared with the SMART-Seq v4 Ultra Low Input RNA kit. To follow T-cell clones before and after both primary and booster YFV17D yellow fever vaccination, bulk TCR alpha and beta repertoires underwent longitudinal sequencing. Two healthy male donors made up the cohort, one aged 18 to 30 years and the other aged 30 to 40 years. Bulk PBMC replicates and cell subsets were isolated from blood drawn at multiple timepoints before and after both primary and secondary immunization.

This clonotype was recorded many times. It has no known antigen specificity. One base away there is no much larger clone; base qualities are not given. For this chain, trimming is 4 bases at the V end and 3 bases at the J end, and the number of junction bases without a gene match is 4. From its cysteine to its phenylalanine, the CDR3 spans 14 amino acids. The read is trimmed to its CDR3 DNA, 42 bases read in frame from base 1. Here is what the overall study found, with its caveats: Because only two donors were included in the study, the extent to which the findings can be generalized is limited. Most clones expanded after primary vaccination (96% of CD4 and around 89% of CD8) were re-detected after the booster, suggesting that broad memory maintenance occurred. FACS-sorted repertoires could contain abundant contaminating clonotypes from the bulk population, so computational filtering was required. A small fraction of clonotypes showed up in both the CD4 and CD8 compartments, probably as a result of convergent recombination. The secondary T-cell response was weaker than the primary response but faster, peaking on day 5 instead of day 15.

The listed sequencing device is Illumina NovaSeq 6000. TCR cDNA was synthesized by 5'RACE template switching, through which a universal primer site and unique molecular identifiers were introduced. Priming for cDNA synthesis came from both the TCR alpha and TCR beta constant segments. Libraries were amplified in two PCR steps, with sample barcodes and sequencing adapters added in the second step. Libraries were sequenced on Illumina HiSeq 2500 (2x100 bp) or NovaSeq (2x150 bp). Per the authors' processing: Reads were demultiplexed and collapsed into UMI consensus sequences with MIGEC, and V(D)J alignment was performed with MiXCR. Clonotypes responding to the vaccine were identified with edgeR on replicate PBMC samples, with the criteria of FDR below 0.01 and a log2 fold change above 5 up to day 15. Bulk clonotypes were assigned CD4 or CD8 identity according to which sequenced CD4 or CD8 repertoire held them at higher abundance. The public reads were reprocessed in TCRdb via fastp at Q25 and MiXCR, keeping in-frame beta chains. Each record represents a unique CDR3 protein, reported with the most common genes and DNA among its rows. TCRdb assigned the V and J calls; the authors' analysis was not used. In all, the sample holds 300,000 to 400,000 distinct CDR3 sequences, and about 12% of those were seen once. 3.2% of the sample is taken by the ten largest.

This specimen's treatment or condition label, per the study, means: live attenuated yellow fever vaccine strain. A standard Ficoll-Paque protocol was used to isolate PBMCs from peripheral blood. Dynabeads CD4 and CD8 positive selection kits were used to isolate the CD4 and CD8 T-cell fractions. RNA was extracted with TriZol from bulk PBMCs, CD4 and CD8 fractions, and dextramer-positive and dextramer-negative fractions. Recombination connected TRBV12-3 or TRBV12-4 to TRBJ2-5; 8 nucleotides in the junction match TRBD1. The clonotype was recovered from a man between 18 and 29 years old who received the YFV17D yellow fever vaccine. The material was CD4+ T cells sorted from PBMCs, obtained 15 days after the yellow fever booster vaccination. The DNA sequence is as follows: TGTGCCAGCAGTTACCAGGGGGCGAAAGAGACCCAGTACTTC. Its product reads: CASSYQGAKETQYF.